The TCR beta chain described here comes from a study of T-cell reconstitution after alpha-beta-depleted transplantation in children (dated by TCRdb to the mid-2010s). In the study overall: Using TCR repertoire profiling, the study quantitatively followed how T-cell immune reconstitution unfolded in children after TCRalphabeta/CD19-depleted allogeneic hematopoietic cell transplantation. The paper as a whole reports these results and caveats: About two months after transplant, the apparently early recovery of alphabetaT-cell counts reportedly depended on just several hundred clones that had expanded rapidly and came from non-depleted graft cells. The high TCRbeta diversity at day 60 in some patients was ascribed to recipient T cells and intrathymic progenitors that had survived conditioning. Hyperexpanded clone frequencies declined over subsequent months; after one year, T-cell counts and TCRbeta diversity were mostly attributed to newly produced T cells.

This clonotype was seen only a few times. Its antigen is currently not known. No qualities accompany the bases; no much larger clone lies one base away. Reading the label with the study, this specimen's treatment or condition is: allogeneic hematopoietic cell transplantation with graft depleted of TCRalphabeta T cells and CD19 B cells. TCRalphabeta/CD19-depleted allogeneic hematopoietic cell grafts were given to the transplant recipients, all of whom were children. Libraries were made using PCR. Data came from an Illumina HiSeq 2500. TCR libraries were prepared with molecular barcoding, using unique molecular identifiers to normalize TCRbeta repertoire quantification. The public reads were reprocessed in TCRdb via fastp at Q25 and MiXCR, keeping in-frame beta chains. Duplicate CDR3 protein sequences are folded into a single record with the most common DNA and genes. This sample is represented by 580,000 or so distinct CDR3 sequences; roughly 24% of them were singletons. Roughly 15% of the sample lies in the top ten.

The sequencing here drew on PBMCs, mostly from graft donor cells, taken 360 days after TCRalphabeta/CD19-depleted stem cell transplant. This receptor was taken from a boy in the first two years of life who had a stem cell transplant for acute myeloid leukemia, so the T cells may come from the graft donor.

This receptor has the CDR3 CASRKGHLSNQPQHF. The DNA sequence is given as TGTGCCAGCCGTAAGGGACATCTTAGCAATCAGCCCCAGCATTTT. The chain is encoded by TRBV27 joined to TRBJ1-5; TRBD1 could be the D gene, as 6 bases match. A distance of 14 bases separates the germline ends of V and J, which lose 8 bases and 0 bases respectively. The CDR3 covers 15 residues, taking in both the cysteine and the phenylalanine. CDR3 DNA is the only sequence kept; it has 45 bases, read in frame from the first base. Sequences MNHEY (CDR1) and SMNVEV (CDR2) are obtained from the germline V gene (reference sequence).